This record looks at one T cell receptor beta chain sequence and its context. Its antigen remains unidentified. These data belong to a study of regulatory T cells in long-lasting Graves disease. The study's findings and limits: Newly diagnosed Graves' patients had higher TCR diversity than persistent ones. No thyroid tissue was studied; the work used peripheral blood only.

Arm-PCR of CDR3 regions and iRepertoire HTBI primers were used to build TCR beta libraries. In TCRdb, the multiplex PCR reads were re-called with MiXCR into one record per CDR3 protein. Counted here are about 360,000 distinct CDR3 sequences, 15% to 20% occurring once; the ten biggest clones make up just over 20%. The CDR3 sequence is 15 residues long. In germline, CDR1 is SEHNR, CDR2 FQNEAQ (reference sequence). V lost 2 bases to trimming and J lost 2 bases, with 11 bases between them. Time point: newly diagnosed GD, antithyroid drugs for less than 3 months. Generation of the TCR library employed RNA extracted from PBMCs. These same records also appear under a second study, on T cells in Graves' hyperthyroidism and ophthalmopathy. That study adds: A model using 13 V-J features told ophthalmopathy apart from stable hyperthyroidism.

Material: peripheral blood mononuclear cells (PBMCs), obtained at new diagnosis, from a patient treated with antithyroid drugs. This TCR derives from a woman aged 18-35 years with Graves disease. The chain uses TRBV7-9 and TRBJ2-3, with a weak D call TRBD1 (5 bases). The CDR3 reads CASSLPTDNTDTQYF. CDR3 nucleotide sequence: TGTGCCAGCAGCTTACCAACGGACAACACAGATACGCAGTATTTT.